The present TCR beta chain was sequenced within a study of CD8 T cells in Susac syndrome. The length of the CDR3 is 15 residues. Germline V gives CDR1 SGHAT, CDR2 FQNNGV. V was pared by 1 base and J by 7 bases, with 11 bases between. Reverse transcription of roughly 0.45 to 1 ug RNA was carried out with random hexamers. From the immunoSEQ multiplex PCR reads, TCRdb called clonotypes with MiXCR, one entry per CDR3 protein. Of under 200,000 distinct CDR3 sequences listed, roughly 94% are singletons. The rearrangement joins TRBV11-2 to TRBJ1-6; possible D gene TRBD1, 5 bases. The TCR sequence derives from a human donor with Susac syndrome. Material for sequencing was CD4+ T cells from PBMCs. The CDR3 region is CASSLAGRENSPLHF. CDR3 sequence (DNA): TGTGCCAGCAGCTTAGCGGGCAGGGAAAATTCACCCCTCCACTTT.